This T cell receptor beta chain emerged from a study of tumor-infiltrating lymphocytes in localized non-small cell lung cancer (dated by TCRdb to the early 2020s). At the level of the whole study: Several histologies were represented in the cohort, which also included both smokers and never-smokers as well as patients whose samples were collected after neoadjuvant chemotherapy. For 45 to 70 patients, immunoSEQ T-cell fraction was compared between paired tumor and uninvolved lung. Resected tumor tissue and uninvolved lung tissue described as non-adjacent to the tumor were contributed by each patient, with both tissues obtained from the same patient. The overall ICON cohort was composed of some 160 surgical patients with localized non-small cell lung cancer whose tumors were resected. The same patients underwent several integrated assays, with TCR sequencing performed together with flow cytometry, multiplex immunofluorescence, RNA-seq, exome sequencing and proteomics. Study-level results and caveats: In line with immunofluorescence CD3 counts, TCRbeta sequencing supported higher T cell infiltration in tumors compared with uninvolved lung tissue. Since assay coverage differed from patient to patient depending on how much tissue was available, TCR sequencing was done for only a subset of the cohort. Because different pieces of the same tissue were used for different assays, technical variation could not be separated from intratumor heterogeneity. No difference in TCR-derived T-cell fraction was observed between the flow cytometry-defined immunotypes IM1 (good prognosis) and IM2 (poor prognosis). No association of tumor T-cell fraction from TCR sequencing with recurrence-free survival was found (p = 0.61).

The T-cell fraction in tumor and uninvolved lung tissue was obtained from TCR sequencing using the immunoSEQ assay. As for how the authors treated the data: In the survival analysis, patients were divided into a high T-cell fraction group (upper tertile) and a low T-cell fraction group (lower two tertiles), and the two groups were compared using a log-rank test. A signed-rank test was used to check for differences in T-cell fraction between paired tumor and uninvolved lung. Entries here come from immuneACCESS through TCRdb and include only in-frame sequences with V and J called. Some clones fail to appear in such tables; in the studies checked, an unresolved V gene covers under half of the shortfall, and the cause of the remainder is unknown. Clonal size and the V and J genes are those of that table, whereas D and trimming came from the DNA. This sample is represented by 8,000 to 10,000 clones; approximately 80% of them were singletons. The top ten clones comprise just over 9.5% of the sample.

V trim: 0 bases; J trim: 4 bases; unmatched bases: 3. The CDR3 measures 15 amino acids from cysteine to phenylalanine. The sequence is cut down to CDR3 DNA, 45 bases in frame from base 1. CDR1 and CDR2, looked up from the germline V gene (reference sequence), are LNHNV and YYDKDF. On this clone itself: Its antigen has not been determined. It has no much larger one-base neighbor in the sample; base qualities were not kept.

The first patient joined ICON in early 2016, and enrollment wrapped up when the last patient was enrolled in 2018. From a subcohort of some 80 patients, fresh tumor and matched uninvolved tissue were collected for in-depth immune analyses, including TCR sequencing. TCR sequencing was performed on DNA isolated from bulk tissue, without cell sorting. The receptor's source is a human donor with non-small cell lung cancer. Sample: lung tumor tissue. The V and J genes are TRBV15 and TRBJ1-2; TRBD1 agrees with 9 junctional bases. The DNA is as follows: TGTGCCACCAGCAGAGAGACAGGGGGAGGCTATGGCTACACCTTC. The translation is CATSRETGGGYGYTF.